The present entry profiles one T cell receptor (beta chain) with its context. Germline values: CDR1 SGHTA, CDR2 FQGNSA. V lost 2 bases to trimming and J lost 3 bases, with 5 bases between them. This CDR3 comprises 13 residues. The data are from a study of blood T cell repertoires in COVID-19. Profiling relied on immunoSEQ multiplex PCR, and the TCRdb table lists in-frame clones only, not all of them. This table holds 55,000 to 80,000 clones, roughly 80% found once. The specimen was peripheral blood. V and J are TRBV7-2 and TRBJ1-3; D is undetermined. The origin of this receptor is a man in his sixties with COVID-19, enrolled during active disease. The CDR3 region has the DNA TGTGCCAGCAGCTTAAGTAGTGGAAACACCATATATTTT. Protein: CASSLSSGNTIYF.